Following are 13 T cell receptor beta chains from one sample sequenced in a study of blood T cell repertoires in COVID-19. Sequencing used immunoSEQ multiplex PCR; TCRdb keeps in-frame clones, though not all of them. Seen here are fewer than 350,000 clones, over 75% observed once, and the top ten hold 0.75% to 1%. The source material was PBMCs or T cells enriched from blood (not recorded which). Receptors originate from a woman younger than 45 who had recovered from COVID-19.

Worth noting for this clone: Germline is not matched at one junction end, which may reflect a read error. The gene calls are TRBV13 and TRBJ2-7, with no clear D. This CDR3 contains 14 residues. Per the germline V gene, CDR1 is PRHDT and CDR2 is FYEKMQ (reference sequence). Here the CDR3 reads CASSGPPGSFEQYF. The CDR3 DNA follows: TGTGCCAGCAGCGGCCCGCCAGGATCCTTCGAGCAGTACTTC.

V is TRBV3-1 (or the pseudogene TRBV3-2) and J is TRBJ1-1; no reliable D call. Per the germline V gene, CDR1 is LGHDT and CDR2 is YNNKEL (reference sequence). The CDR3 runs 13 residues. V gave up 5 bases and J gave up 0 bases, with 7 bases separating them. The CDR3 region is CASSFLLNTEAFF. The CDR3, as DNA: TGTGCCAGCAGCTTCCTACTGAACACTGAAGCTTTCTTT.

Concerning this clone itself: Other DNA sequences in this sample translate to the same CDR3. The CDR3: CASSQRGGETQYF. The CDR3 DNA follows: TGTGCCAGCAGCCAAAGGGGGGGAGAGACCCAGTACTTC. V usage is TRBV3-1 (or the pseudogene TRBV3-2) and J usage is TRBJ2-5; D possibly corresponds to TRBD2 (7 bases). Trimming pared 2 bases from V and 4 bases from J, leaving 8 bases between. In germline, CDR1 is LGHDT, CDR2 YNNKEL (reference sequence). This CDR3 has 13 amino acids.

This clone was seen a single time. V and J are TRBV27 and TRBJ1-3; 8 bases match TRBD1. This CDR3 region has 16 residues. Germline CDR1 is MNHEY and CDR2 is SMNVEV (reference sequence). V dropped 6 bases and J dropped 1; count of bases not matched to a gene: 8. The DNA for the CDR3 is TGTGCCAGCAGCCTCAGGGGGCCTTGGTCTGGAAACACCATATATTTT. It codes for CASSLRGPWSGNTIYF.

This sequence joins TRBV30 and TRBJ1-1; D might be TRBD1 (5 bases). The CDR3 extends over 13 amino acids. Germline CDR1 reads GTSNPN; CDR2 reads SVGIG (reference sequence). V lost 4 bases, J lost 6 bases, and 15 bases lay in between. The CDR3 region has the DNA TGTGCCTGGAACCCCTTCCTAGGGGCTGAAGCTTTCTTT. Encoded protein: CAWNPFLGAEAFF.

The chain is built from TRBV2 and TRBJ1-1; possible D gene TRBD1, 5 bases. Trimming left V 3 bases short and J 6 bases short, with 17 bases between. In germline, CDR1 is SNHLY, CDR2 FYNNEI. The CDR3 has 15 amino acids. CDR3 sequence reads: CASSDLVGAVPEAFF. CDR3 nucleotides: TGTGCCAGCAGTGATCTCGTAGGGGCGGTGCCTGAAGCTTTCTTT.

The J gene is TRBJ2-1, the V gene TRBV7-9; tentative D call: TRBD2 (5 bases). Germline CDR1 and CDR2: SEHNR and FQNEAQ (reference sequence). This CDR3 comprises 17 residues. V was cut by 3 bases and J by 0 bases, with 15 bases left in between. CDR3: CASSFTSKAGSYNEQFF. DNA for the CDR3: TGTGCCAGCAGCTTTACATCCAAGGCGGGCTCCTACAATGAGCAGTTCTTC.

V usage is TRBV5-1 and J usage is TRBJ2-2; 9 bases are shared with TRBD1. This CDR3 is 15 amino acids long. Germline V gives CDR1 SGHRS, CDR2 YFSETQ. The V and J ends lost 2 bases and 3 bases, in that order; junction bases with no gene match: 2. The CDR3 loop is CASSLRTGDTGELFF. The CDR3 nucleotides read TGCGCCAGCAGCTTAAGGACAGGGGACACCGGGGAGCTGTTTTTT.

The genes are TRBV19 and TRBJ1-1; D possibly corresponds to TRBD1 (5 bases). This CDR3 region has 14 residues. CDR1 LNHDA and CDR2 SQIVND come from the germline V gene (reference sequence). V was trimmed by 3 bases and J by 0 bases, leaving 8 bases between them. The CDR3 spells CASSMGRVNTEAFF. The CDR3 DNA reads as TGTGCCAGTAGTATGGGCAGGGTGAACACTGAAGCTTTCTTT.

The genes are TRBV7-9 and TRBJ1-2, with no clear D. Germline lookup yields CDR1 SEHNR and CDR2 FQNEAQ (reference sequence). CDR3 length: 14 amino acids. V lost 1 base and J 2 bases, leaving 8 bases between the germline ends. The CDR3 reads CASSLVAGNYGYTF. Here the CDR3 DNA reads TGTGCCAGCAGCTTAGTCGCAGGAAACTATGGCTACACCTTC.

The CDR3 DNA is TGTGCCAGCAGCCAGATCCGGGGGGGGTCCACAGATACGCAGTATTTT. It translates to CASSQIRGGSTDTQYF. This chain joins TRBV14 and TRBJ2-3, with TRBD2 identical over 8 bases. The germline V gene has CDR1 SGHDN and CDR2 FVKESK. The length of the CDR3 is 16 residues. The junction had 7 bases not matched to a gene; V was cut back by 3 bases and J by 2 bases.

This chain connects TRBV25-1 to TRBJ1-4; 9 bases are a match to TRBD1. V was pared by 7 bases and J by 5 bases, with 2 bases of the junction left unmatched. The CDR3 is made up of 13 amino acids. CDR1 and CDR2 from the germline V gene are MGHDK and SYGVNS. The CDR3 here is CASIGTGNEKLFF. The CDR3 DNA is TGTGCCAGCATCGGGACAGGGAATGAAAAACTGTTTTTT.

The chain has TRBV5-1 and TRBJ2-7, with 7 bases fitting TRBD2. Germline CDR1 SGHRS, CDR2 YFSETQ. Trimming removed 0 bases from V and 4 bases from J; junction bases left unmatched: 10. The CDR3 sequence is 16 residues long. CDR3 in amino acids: CASSLDTAGGWYEQYF. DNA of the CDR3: TGCGCCAGCAGCTTGGATACAGCCGGGGGGTGGTACGAGCAGTACTTC. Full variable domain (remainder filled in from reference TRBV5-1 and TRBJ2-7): KAGVTQTPRYLIKTRGQQVTLSCSPISGHRSVSWYQQTPGQGLQFLFEYFSETQRNKGNFPGRFSGRQFSNSRSEMNVSTLELGDSALYLCASSLDTAGGWYEQYFGPGTRLTVT.